The 12 T cell receptor beta chains given below trace back to one sample, sequenced in a study of regulatory T cells in long-lasting Graves disease. Time point described: newly diagnosed GD, antithyroid drugs for less than 3 months. TCR sequences were obtained from RNA taken from PBMCs. Assembly of TCR beta libraries relied on iRepertoire HTBI primers together with Arm-PCR of CDR3 regions. TCRdb re-called the multiplex PCR reads with MiXCR, one entry per CDR3 protein. The sample shows under 450,000 distinct CDR3 sequences, about 16% of them seen only once. Another study also made use of these data, one on T cells in Graves' hyperthyroidism and ophthalmopathy.

Here the sequenced sample was peripheral blood mononuclear cells (PBMCs), taken at new diagnosis, from a patient treated with antithyroid drugs. These receptors came from a woman younger than 35 with Graves disease.

A word on this clonotype: A much bigger clone sits one base away, suggesting this may be a read error. V gene TRBV3-1 combines with J gene TRBJ2-3, with TRBD2 matching over 8 bases. TRBJ2-1 explains the end of the DNA better; the J call may be wrong. CDR3 length: 16 amino acids. Germline V lookup: CDR1 LGHDT, CDR2 YNNKEL (reference sequence). As DNA, the CDR3 is TGTGCCAGCAGCCAAGATTTTGGCGGGAGGAATAGGGAGCAGTTCTTC. Protein: CASSQDFGGRNREQFF.

The chain combines TRBV5-1 with TRBJ1-3; 7 nucleotides match TRBD1. There are 15 residues in the CDR3. Germline lookup yields CDR1 SGHRS and CDR2 YFSETQ. After removal of 6 bases from V and 0 bases from J, the junction contained 6 bases not matched to a gene. CDR3 nucleotide sequence: TGCGCCAGCACCCTCGGGACAGTCTCTGGAAACACCATATATTTT. The encoded protein is CASTLGTVSGNTIYF.

This chain joins TRBV6-4 and TRBJ2-1, with 10 bases that match TRBD2. V shed 3 bases and J 7 bases; nucleotides not matched to a gene: 6. The CDR3 has 15 residues. Germline CDR1 reads MRHNA; CDR2 reads SNTAGT. This CDR3 reads CASSEAGGGLNEQFF. CDR3 nucleotides: TGTGCCAGCAGTGAAGCGGGGGGGGGCTTGAATGAGCAGTTCTTC.

At least ten counts were recorded for this clonotype. The DNA for the CDR3 is TGCAGTGCTAGAGATGAAAGCGGGGGGGACAATGAGCAGTTCTTC. Translating it yields CSARDESGGDNEQFF. V and J are TRBV20-1 and TRBJ2-1; 10 bases are a match to TRBD2. The trim removed 0 bases at V and 5 bases at J, leaving 4 bases unmatched. The V gene's germline CDR1 is DFQATT and CDR2 SNEGSKA (reference sequence). The CDR3 runs 15 residues.

The rearrangement uses TRBV6-5 and TRBJ2-5, with 11 bases lining up with TRBD1. V dropped 4 bases and J dropped 5; count of bases not matched to a gene: 15. Germline assignment: CDR1 MNHEY and CDR2 SVGAGI. This CDR3 spans 18 amino acids. The CDR3 here is CASSSPAGDRGKKETQYF. DNA of the CDR3: TGTGCCAGCAGTTCCCCCGCCGGGGACAGGGGGAAAAAGGAGACCCAGTACTTC.

The rearrangement joins TRBV6-2 or TRBV6-3 to TRBJ2-1, with D uncertain. The CDR3 spans 12 residues. Germline CDR1 and CDR2: MNHEY and SVGEGT. The V end lost 6 bases, the J end lost 9 bases, and 12 bases lay between the germline ends. This chain's CDR3 is CASSGALPEQFF. The CDR3 DNA sequence: TGTGCCAGCAGCGGCGCTCTGCCTGAGCAGTTCTTC.

V and J are TRBV7-9 and TRBJ1-4; D is undetermined. Germline CDR1 reads SEHNR; CDR2 reads FQNEAQ (reference sequence). The CDR3 runs to 14 residues. Trimming cost V 5 bases and J 7 bases, with 14 bases left between them. CDR3 nucleotides: TGTGCCAGCAGCGCCCCCCTCTGGGGTGAAAAACTGTTTTTT. The encoded protein is CASSAPLWGEKLFF. Using reference TRBV7-9 and TRBJ1-4 for the parts outside the CDR3, the full variable domain is DTGVSQNPRHKITKRGQNVTFRCDPISEHNRLYWYRQTLGQGPEFLTYFQNEAQLEKSRLLSDRFSAERPKGSFSTLEIQRTEQGDSAMYLCASSAPLWGEKLFFGSGTQLSVL.

This clonotype was observed many times. The chain employs TRBV5-6 and TRBJ2-7; no firm D call. Trimming took 4 bases from V and 0 from J, leaving 14 bases between them. CDR1 is SGHDT, CDR2 YYEEEE, per germline. This CDR3 has 15 residues. CDR3 in DNA: TGTGCCAGCAGCCATAAACTTGACCCCTCCTACGAGCAGTACTTC. Translating gives CASSHKLDPSYEQYF.

This clonotype was observed at least ten times. V and J are TRBV24-1 and TRBJ1-1; D gene uncertain. The CDR3 has 12 residues. V shed 4 bases and J shed 2 bases, with 4 bases lying between them. Looked up from germline, CDR1 is KGHDR and CDR2 is SFDVKD. DNA for the CDR3: TGTGCCACCAGTGACATCAACACTGAAGCTTTCTTT. Protein: CATSDINTEAFF.

The V call is TRBV12-5, the J call TRBJ2-1, with 10 bases matching TRBD2. Germline V lookup: CDR1 LGHNT, CDR2 FRNRAP. The CDR3 runs 15 residues. V trimming: 2 bases; J trimming: 5 bases; junction bases outside the gene matches: 3. In nucleotides, the CDR3 is TGTGCTAGTGGTTTGACGACTAGCGGGCACAATGAGCAGTTCTTC. This codes for CASGLTTSGHNEQFF.

This clonotype occurred a few times. V gene TRBV9 combines with J gene TRBJ1-3, with a tentative D call TRBD1 (5 bases). The V gene lost 4 bases and the J gene lost 3 bases, with 17 bases spanning the gap. This CDR3 comprises 16 residues. Germline lookup yields CDR1 SGDLS and CDR2 YYNGEE. The CDR3 coding sequence is TGTGCCAGCAGCCTAGGGGTAGGGAAGGGTGGAAACACCATATATTTT. It encodes CASSLGVGKGGNTIYF. Full variable domain (remainder filled in from reference TRBV9 and TRBJ1-3): DSGVTQTPKHLITATGQRVTLRCSPRSGDLSVYWYQQSLDQGLQFLIQYYNGEERAKGNILERFSAQQFPDLHSELNLSSLELGDSALYFCASSLGVGKGGNTIYFGEGSWLTVV.

This clonotype has more than one count but fewer than ten. The gene calls are TRBV29-1 and TRBJ1-2; D perhaps matches TRBD1 (5 bases). The V gene lost 5 bases and the J gene lost 7 bases, with 14 bases spanning the gap. Germline CDR1 is SQVTM and CDR2 is ANQGSEA. This CDR3 region has 12 residues. The CDR3 DNA follows: TGCAGCGTTCATGGCAGGGTGATTGGCTACACCTTC. This codes for CSVHGRVIGYTF.